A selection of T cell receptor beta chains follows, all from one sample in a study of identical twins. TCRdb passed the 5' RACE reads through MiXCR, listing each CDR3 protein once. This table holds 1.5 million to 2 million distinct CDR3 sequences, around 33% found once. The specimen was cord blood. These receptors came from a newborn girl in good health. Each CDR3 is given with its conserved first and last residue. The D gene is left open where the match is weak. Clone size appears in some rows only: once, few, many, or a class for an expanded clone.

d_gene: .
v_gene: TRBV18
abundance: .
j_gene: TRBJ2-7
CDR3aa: CASSPRPASPSYEQYF
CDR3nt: TGTGCCAGCTCACCTCGACCCGCATCTCCCTCCTACGAGCAGTACTTC

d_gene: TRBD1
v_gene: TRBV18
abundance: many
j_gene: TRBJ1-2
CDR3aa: CASSPGDRANYGYTF
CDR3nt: TGTGCCAGCAGCCCGGGGGACAGAGCTAACTATGGCTACACCTTC

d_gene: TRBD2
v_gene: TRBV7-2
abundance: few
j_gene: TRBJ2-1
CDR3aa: CASSSITSGRAIGQFF
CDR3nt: TGTGCCAGCAGCTCCATTACTAGCGGGAGGGCCATTGGGCAGTTCTTC

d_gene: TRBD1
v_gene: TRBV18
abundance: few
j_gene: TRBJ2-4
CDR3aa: CASSFTGGNKKNIQYF
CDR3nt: TGTGCCAGCTCTTTCACAGGGGGGAACAAGAAAAACATTCAGTACTTC

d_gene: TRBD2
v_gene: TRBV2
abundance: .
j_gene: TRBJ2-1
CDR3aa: CASSELIGTSGQLASYEQFF
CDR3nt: TGTGCCAGCAGTGAATTGATCGGGACTAGCGGGCAATTGGCCTCCTACGAGCAGTTCTTC

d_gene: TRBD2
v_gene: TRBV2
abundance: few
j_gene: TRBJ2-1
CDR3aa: CASSDPGLAGSYNEQFF
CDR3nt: TGTGCCAGCAGTGATCCCGGACTAGCGGGGTCCTACAATGAGCAGTTCTTC

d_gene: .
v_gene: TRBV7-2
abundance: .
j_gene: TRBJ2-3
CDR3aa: CASSLFEGGTDTQYF
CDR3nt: TGTGCCAGCAGCCTCTTTGAGGGGGGCACAGATACGCAGTATTTT

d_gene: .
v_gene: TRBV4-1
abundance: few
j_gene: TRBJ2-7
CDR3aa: CASSHRERTEYNEQYF
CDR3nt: TGCGCCAGCAGCCACCGAGAGCGGACAGAATACAATGAGCAGTACTTC

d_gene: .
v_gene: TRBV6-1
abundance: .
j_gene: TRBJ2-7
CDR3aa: CASSEGGATSSYEQYF
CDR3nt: TGTGCCAGCAGTGAAGGGGGGGCGACGAGCTCCTACGAGCAGTACTTC

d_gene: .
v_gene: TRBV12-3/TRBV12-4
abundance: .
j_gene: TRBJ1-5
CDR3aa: CASSRREVHQPQHF
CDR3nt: TGTGCCAGCAGTCGGCGTGAGGTCCATCAGCCCCAGCATTTT

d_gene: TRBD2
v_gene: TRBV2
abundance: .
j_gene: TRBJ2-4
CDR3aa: CASPPNPSDGRIGGKNIQYF
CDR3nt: TGTGCCTCCCCTCCAAACCCCTCGGACGGGAGGATAGGCGGGAAAAACATTCAGTACTTC

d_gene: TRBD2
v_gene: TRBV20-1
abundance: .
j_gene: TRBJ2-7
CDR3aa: CSAYPTGGYEQYF
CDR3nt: TGCAGTGCTTACCCAACGGGGGGCTACGAGCAGTACTTC

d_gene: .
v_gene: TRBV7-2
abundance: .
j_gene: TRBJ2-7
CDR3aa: CASSLQSPRGEQYF
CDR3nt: TGTGCCAGCAGCTTACAGTCACCTAGGGGTGAGCAGTACTTC

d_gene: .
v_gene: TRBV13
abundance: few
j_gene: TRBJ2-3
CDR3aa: CASSLRAELTDTQYF
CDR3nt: TGTGCCAGCAGCTTAAGAGCGGAATTGACAGATACGCAGTATTTT

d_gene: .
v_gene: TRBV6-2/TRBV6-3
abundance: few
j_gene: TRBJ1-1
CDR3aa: CASSPGWGRTEAFF
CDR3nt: TGTGCCAGCAGCCCAGGTTGGGGGCGCACTGAAGCTTTCTTT

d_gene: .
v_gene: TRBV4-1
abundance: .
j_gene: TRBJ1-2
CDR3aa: CASNRPGANYGYTF
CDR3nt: TGCGCCAGCAACCGCCCCGGGGCCAACTATGGCTACACCTTC

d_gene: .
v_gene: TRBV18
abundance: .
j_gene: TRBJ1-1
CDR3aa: CASSPGTPVMNTEAFF
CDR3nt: TGTGCCAGCTCACCAGGGACACCAGTCATGAACACTGAAGCTTTCTTT

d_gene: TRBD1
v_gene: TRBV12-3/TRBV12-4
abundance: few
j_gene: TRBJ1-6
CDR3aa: CASSRQGGTEGPLHF
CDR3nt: TGTGCCAGCAGTAGGCAGGGGGGAACCGAGGGACCCCTCCACTTT

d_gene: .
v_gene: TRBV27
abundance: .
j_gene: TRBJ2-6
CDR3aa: CASSLSFFTKQGEFSGANVLTF
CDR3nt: TGTGCCAGCAGTTTAAGCTTCTTCACCAAACAGGGCGAGTTCTCTGGGGCCAACGTCCTGACTTTC

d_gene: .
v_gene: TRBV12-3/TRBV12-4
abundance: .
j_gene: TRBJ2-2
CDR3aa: CASTFSARYTGELFF
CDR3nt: TGTGCCAGCACTTTTTCGGCCAGATATACCGGGGAGCTGTTTTTT

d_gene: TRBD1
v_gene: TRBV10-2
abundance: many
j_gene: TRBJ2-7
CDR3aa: CASSTGTAYEQYF
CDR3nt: TGCGCCAGCAGTACCGGGACAGCATACGAGCAGTACTTC

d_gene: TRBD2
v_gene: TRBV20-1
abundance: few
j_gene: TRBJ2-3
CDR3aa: CSAGGAGGTQYF
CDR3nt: TGCAGTGCTGGAGGAGCGGGGGGCACGCAGTATTTT

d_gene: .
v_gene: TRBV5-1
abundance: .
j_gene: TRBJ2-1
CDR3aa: CASSSDAHNEQFF
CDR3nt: TGCGCCAGCAGTTCCGACGCGCACAATGAGCAGTTCTTC

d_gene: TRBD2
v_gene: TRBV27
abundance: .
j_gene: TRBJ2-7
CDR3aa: CASSLRASGTFYEQYF
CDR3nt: TGTGCCAGCAGTTTGAGGGCTAGCGGGACTTTCTACGAGCAGTACTTC

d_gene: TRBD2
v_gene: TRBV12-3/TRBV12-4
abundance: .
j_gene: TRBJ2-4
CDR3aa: CASRYQTSEGTDIQYF
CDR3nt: TGTGCCAGCAGATACCAGACTAGCGAGGGTACTGACATTCAGTACTTC

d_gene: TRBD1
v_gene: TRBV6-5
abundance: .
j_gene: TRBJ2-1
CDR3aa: CASSRTGGSQETQFF
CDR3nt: TGTGCCAGCAGCCGGACAGGGGGCTCTCAAGAGACCCAGTTCTTC

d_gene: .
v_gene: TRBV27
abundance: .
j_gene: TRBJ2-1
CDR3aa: CASSALSGETGQFYNEQFF
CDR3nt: TGTGCCAGCAGTGCCCTCAGCGGGGAAACCGGACAGTTCTACAATGAGCAGTTCTTC

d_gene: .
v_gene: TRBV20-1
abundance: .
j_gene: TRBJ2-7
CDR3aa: CSARALPSSPYEQYF
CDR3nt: TGCAGTGCTAGAGCCCTTCCTAGCAGCCCCTACGAGCAGTACTTC

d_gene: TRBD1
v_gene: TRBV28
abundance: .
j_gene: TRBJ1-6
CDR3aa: CASLSNRDRGRSPLHF
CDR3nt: TGTGCCAGCCTCTCCAACCGGGACAGGGGAAGGTCACCCCTCCACTTT

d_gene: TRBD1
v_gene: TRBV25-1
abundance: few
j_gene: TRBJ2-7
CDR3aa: CASSELGQGAYEQYF
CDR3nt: TGTGCCAGCAGTGAATTGGGACAGGGGGCCTACGAGCAGTACTTC

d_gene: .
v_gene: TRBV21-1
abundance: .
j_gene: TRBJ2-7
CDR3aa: CASSKVSTSGLTYEQYF
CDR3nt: TGTGCCAGCAGCAAAGTTAGTACTAGCGGACTGACCTACGAGCAGTACTTC

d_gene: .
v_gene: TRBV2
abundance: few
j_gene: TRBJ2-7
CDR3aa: CATEGVALYEQYF
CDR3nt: TGTGCCACCGAAGGGGTAGCGCTATACGAGCAGTACTTC

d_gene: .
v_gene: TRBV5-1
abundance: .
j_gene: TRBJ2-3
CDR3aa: CASSWGGEFTQYF
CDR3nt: TGCGCCAGCAGCTGGGGTGGGGAGTTTACGCAGTATTTT

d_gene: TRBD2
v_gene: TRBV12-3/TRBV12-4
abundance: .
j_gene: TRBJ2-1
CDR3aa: CASTDSGRSNVQFF
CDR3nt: TGTGCCAGCACCGATAGCGGGAGGAGCAATGTGCAGTTCTTC

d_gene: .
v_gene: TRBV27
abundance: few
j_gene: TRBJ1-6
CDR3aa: CASSWAGYNSPLHF
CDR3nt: TGTGCCAGCAGTTGGGCGGGCTATAATTCACCCCTCCACTTT

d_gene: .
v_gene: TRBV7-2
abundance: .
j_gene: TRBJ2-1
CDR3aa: CASSLVGFKMGQFF
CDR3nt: TGTGCCAGCAGCTTAGTTGGTTTCAAAATGGGGCAGTTCTTC

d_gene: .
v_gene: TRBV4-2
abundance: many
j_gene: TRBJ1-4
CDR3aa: CASSQDLGINEKLFF
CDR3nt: TGTGCCAGCAGCCAAGATCTGGGGATTAATGAAAAACTGTTTTTT

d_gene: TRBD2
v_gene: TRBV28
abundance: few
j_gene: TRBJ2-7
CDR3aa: CASTVGLAGGYEQYF
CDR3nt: TGTGCCAGCACCGTCGGACTAGCGGGGGGGTACGAGCAGTACTTC

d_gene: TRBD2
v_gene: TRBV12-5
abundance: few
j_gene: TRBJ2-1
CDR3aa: CASGPGTSEDEQFF
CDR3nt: TGTGCTAGTGGTCCCGGGACTAGCGAGGATGAGCAGTTCTTC

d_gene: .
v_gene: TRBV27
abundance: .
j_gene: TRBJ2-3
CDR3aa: CASSPPRPRLGVDTQYF
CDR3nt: TGTGCCAGCAGTCCACCACGCCCGCGGCTAGGTGTAGATACGCAGTATTTT

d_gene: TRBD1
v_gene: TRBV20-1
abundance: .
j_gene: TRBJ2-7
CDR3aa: CSARAGTGNFYEQYF
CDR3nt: TGCAGTGCTAGGGCCGGGACAGGAAACTTCTACGAGCAGTACTTC

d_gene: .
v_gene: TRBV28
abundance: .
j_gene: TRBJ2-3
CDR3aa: CASSLDPRSDTQYF
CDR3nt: TGTGCCAGCAGTTTAGACCCCCGGTCAGATACGCAGTATTTT

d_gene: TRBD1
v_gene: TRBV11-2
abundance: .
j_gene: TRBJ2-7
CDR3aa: CASSPLDRVANEQYF
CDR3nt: TGTGCCAGCAGCCCATTAGACAGGGTGGCCAACGAGCAGTACTTC

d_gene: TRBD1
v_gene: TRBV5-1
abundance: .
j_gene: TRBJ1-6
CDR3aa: CASSWETGLDSPLHF
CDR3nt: TGCGCCAGCAGCTGGGAGACAGGGTTGGATTCACCCCTCCACTTT

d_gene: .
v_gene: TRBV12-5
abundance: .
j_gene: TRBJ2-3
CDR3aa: CASGLGPDSTSTDTQYF
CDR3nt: TGTGCTAGTGGTTTGGGACCCGACAGTACTAGCACAGATACGCAGTATTTT

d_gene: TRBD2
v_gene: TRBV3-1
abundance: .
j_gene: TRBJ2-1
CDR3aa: CASSQVAGGQDEQFF
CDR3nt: TGTGCCAGCAGCCAAGTAGCGGGGGGGCAAGATGAGCAGTTCTTC

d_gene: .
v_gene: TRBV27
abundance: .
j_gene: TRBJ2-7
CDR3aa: CASRDYARGSYEQYF
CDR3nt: TGTGCCAGCAGGGACTACGCCCGGGGGTCCTACGAGCAGTACTTC

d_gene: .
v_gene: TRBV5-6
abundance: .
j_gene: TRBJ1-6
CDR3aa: CASSRPRHSPLHF
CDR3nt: TGTGCCAGCTCCCGACCCCGGCATTCACCCCTCCACTTT

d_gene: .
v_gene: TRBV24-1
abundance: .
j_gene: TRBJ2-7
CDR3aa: CATSDLKRGIYEQYF
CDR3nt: TGTGCCACCAGTGATTTGAAGAGGGGCATATACGAGCAGTACTTC

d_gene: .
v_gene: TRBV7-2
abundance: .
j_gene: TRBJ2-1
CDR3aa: CASSPQPWVSNEQFF
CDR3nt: TGTGCCAGCAGCCCCCAGCCCTGGGTCTCCAATGAGCAGTTCTTC

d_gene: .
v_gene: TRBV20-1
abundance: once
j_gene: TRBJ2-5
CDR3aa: CSAPLAGGGQTQYF
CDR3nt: TGCAGTGCCCCCTTGGCGGGCGGAGGGCAGACCCAGTACTTC

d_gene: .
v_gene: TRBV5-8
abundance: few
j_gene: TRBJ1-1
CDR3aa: CASSRGQGYEAFF
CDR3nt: TGTGCCAGCAGCCGAGGGCAGGGCTATGAAGCTTTCTTT

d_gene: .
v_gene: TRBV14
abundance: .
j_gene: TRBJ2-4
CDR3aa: CASSQHPLGAKNIQYF
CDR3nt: TGTGCCAGCAGCCAACACCCCTTAGGGGCCAAAAACATTCAGTACTTC

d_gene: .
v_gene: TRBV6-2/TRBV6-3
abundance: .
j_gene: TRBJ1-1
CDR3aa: CASTKFGGTTEAFF
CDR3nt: TGTGCCAGCACCAAGTTCGGGGGCACCACTGAAGCTTTCTTT